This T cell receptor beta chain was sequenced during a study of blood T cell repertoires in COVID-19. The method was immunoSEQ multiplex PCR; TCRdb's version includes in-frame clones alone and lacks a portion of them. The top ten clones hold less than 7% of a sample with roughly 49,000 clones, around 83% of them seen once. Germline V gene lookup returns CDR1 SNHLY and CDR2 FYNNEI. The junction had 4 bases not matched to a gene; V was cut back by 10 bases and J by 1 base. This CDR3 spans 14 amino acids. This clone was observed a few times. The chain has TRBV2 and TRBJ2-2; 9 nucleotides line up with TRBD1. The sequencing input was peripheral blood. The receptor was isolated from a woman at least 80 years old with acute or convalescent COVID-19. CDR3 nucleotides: TGTGCCATTGCGGGACAGGGGAACACCGGGGAGCTGTTTTTT. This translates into CAIAGQGNTGELFF.